Reported below is one TCR beta chain. Its antigen remains unknown. These data are taken from a study of cytomegalovirus exposure and HLA in healthy donors. Study conclusions and caveats: Most subjects had HLA-A and HLA-B alleles reportedly predicted accurately by TCR beta sequences. Later on, a genetic analysis was performed. It linked a missense variant in DCLRE1C with V- and J-gene trimming of TCR beta.

With 60 Vbeta and 13 Jbeta primers, the PCR was carried out. Clones were sequenced by immunoSEQ multiplex PCR, and TCRdb holds only the in-frame ones, with some missing. The table shows roughly 130,000 clones, with more than 60% occurring only once. The ends were cut back, 3 bases at V and 7 bases at J, with 9 bases in the middle. This CDR3 contains 12 residues. Germline V gives CDR1 MDHEN, CDR2 SYDVKM. The sequence was obtained from a woman aged 40 to 50 in good health and CMV-seropositive. The sequencing input was PBMCs. The chain carries TRBV28 and TRBJ2-5, with a tentative D call TRBD2 (6 bases). The CDR3 sequence: CASSLGRGTQYF. CDR3 DNA: TGTGCCAGCAGTTTGGGGCGGGGGACCCAGTACTTC.